These 16 T cell receptor beta chains were sequenced from one sample in a study of post-analysis software for immune sequencing data. General observations from the study: Comparison of patients with controls showed about 5 TRBV segments more frequent in patients, TRBV5-6, TRBV5-1 and TRBV20-1 among them.

The TCR beta cDNA libraries contained unique molecular identifiers. TCRdb analysed the PCR reads with MiXCR anew, one entry per CDR3 protein. The sample holds almost 700,000 distinct CDR3 sequences, approximately 59% seen once. Antigens for these TCRs are unknown. Specimen: blood. These receptors were collected from a girl aged 2 to 10 with multiple sclerosis.

The chain employs TRBV20-1 and TRBJ2-1, with TRBD2 identical over 14 bases. This CDR3 comprises 16 residues. Trimming removed 6 bases from V and 0 bases from J; junction bases left unmatched: 4. Germline lookup yields CDR1 DFQATT and CDR2 SNEGSKA (reference sequence). In DNA form, the CDR3 reads TGCAGTGCGGGACTAGCGGGGGCCAGCTCCTACAATGAGCAGTTCTTC. It encodes CSAGLAGASSYNEQFF.

This clonotype was observed a few times. The rearrangement joins TRBV7-7 to TRBJ2-1, with 9 bases fitting TRBD1. CDR1 is SSHAT and CDR2 is FNYEAQ in the germline V gene (reference sequence). This CDR3 has 15 residues. Germline trimming cut 4 bases from V and 4 bases from J; bases unmatched to any gene: 5. In nucleotides, the CDR3 is TGTGCCAGCAGCTCAGGACAGGGGACGTACAATGAGCAGTTCTTC. Its protein product is CASSSGQGTYNEQFF.

With respect to this clonotype: At one end, the junction sequence differs from germline, possibly due to a read error. This rearrangement joins TRBV5-1 to TRBJ1-1; D perhaps matches TRBD1 (5 bases). The CDR3 contains 13 residues. Germline V gene sequence: CDR1 SGHRS, CDR2 YFSETQ. CDR3 sequence: CASSPGLDTGAFF. CDR3 nucleotides: TGCGCCAGCAGCCCGGGACTGGACACTGGAGCTTTCTTT.

This chain links TRBV5-6 with TRBJ2-3, with D perhaps matching TRBD1 (7 bases). V was shortened by 4 bases and J by 0 bases, with 12 bases between the two germline ends. Germline loops: CDR1 SGHDT, CDR2 YYEEEE. CDR3 length: 15 residues. CDR3 nucleotide sequence: TGTGCCAGCAGCACGACAGGGACTAGCACAGATACGCAGTATTTT. Its translation is CASSTTGTSTDTQYF.

The chain uses TRBV20-1 and TRBJ2-7; TRBD2 aligns across 11 bases. Germline trimming cut 6 bases from V and 1 base from J; bases unmatched to any gene: 8. Germline lookup yields CDR1 DFQATT and CDR2 SNEGSKA (reference sequence). This CDR3 is built from 15 residues. CDR3 coding DNA: TGCAGTGCCCGACGGACTAGCGGGCTATCCTACGAGCAGTACTTC. Encoded protein: CSARRTSGLSYEQYF.

This rearrangement joins TRBV3-1 to TRBJ1-2, with 9 bases lining up with TRBD1. V dropped 3 bases and J dropped 7; count of bases not matched to a gene: 21. CDR3 length equals 19 residues. Germline CDR1 is LGHDT and CDR2 is YNNKEL (reference sequence). CDR3 bases: TGTGCCAGCAGCCACCGCTCCGGGACAGGGCTTGTTTATGGAATTGGCTACACCTTC. It codes for CASSHRSGTGLVYGIGYTF.

The rearrangement uses TRBV27 and TRBJ2-1; 7 bases are shared with TRBD2. The junction had 7 bases not matched to a gene; V was cut back by 3 bases and J by 5 bases. The CDR3 is 15 residues long. Germline CDR1 and CDR2: MNHEY and SMNVEV (reference sequence). The CDR3 sequence is CASSFGGFHHNEQFF. The CDR3 region has the DNA TGTGCCAGCAGTTTCGGGGGGTTCCATCACAATGAGCAGTTCTTC.

The genes are TRBV5-1 and TRBJ2-1, with 8 positions matching TRBD1. CDR3 length equals 14 residues. Looked up from germline, CDR1 is SGHRS and CDR2 is YFSETQ. V lost 4 bases and J lost 6; bases outside the gene matches: 6. DNA for the CDR3: TGCGCCAGCAGCACTCAGGGGGCAGGCAATGAGCAGTTCTTC. This encodes CASSTQGAGNEQFF.

The genes are TRBV6-1 and TRBJ1-2, with 7 nucleotides matching TRBD1. The V and J ends lost 8 bases and 4 bases, in that order; junction bases with no gene match: 7. This CDR3 comprises 13 residues. Looked up from germline, CDR1 is MNHNS and CDR2 is SASEGT. CDR3 coding DNA: TGTGCCAGCGCTGCCGGGACAGCCTATGGCTACACCTTC. It translates to CASAAGTAYGYTF.

The CDR3 here is CASSLNPGQGGNYGYTF. The CDR3 DNA follows: TGTGCCAGCAGCTTAAACCCGGGACAGGGCGGCAACTATGGCTACACCTTC. J is TRBJ1-2 and V is TRBV7-2; TRBD1 agrees at 9 bases. V lost 2 bases to trimming and J lost 2 bases; unmatched junction nucleotides: 9. Germline V CDR1 and CDR2: SGHTA, FQGNSA. The CDR3 loop spans 17 amino acids.

This rearrangement joins TRBV24-1 to TRBJ2-5; perhaps D is TRBD1 or TRBD2 (5 bases each). The ends were cut back, 4 bases at V and 3 bases at J, with 14 bases in the middle. CDR3 size: 15 residues. Germline V CDR1 and CDR2: KGHDR, SFDVKD. CDR3: CATSDRRDVKETQYF. In nucleotides, the CDR3 is TGTGCCACCAGTGACCGCCGGGACGTAAAAGAGACCCAGTACTTC.

The chain is built from TRBV10-3 and TRBJ2-7; D remains unclear. Germline loops: CDR1 ENHRY, CDR2 SYGVKD. This CDR3 contains 12 residues. V lost 4 bases and J lost 5, with 9 bases in between. CDR3 DNA sequence: TGTGCCATCAGTGGCCCCGGTGACGAGCAGTACTTC. As protein: CAISGPGDEQYF.

The J gene is TRBJ2-1, the V gene TRBV6-2 or TRBV6-3; D is perhaps TRBD2 (5 bases). The CDR3 consists of 15 residues. Germline CDR1 and CDR2: MNHEY and SVGEGT. V was trimmed by 5 bases and J by 3 bases, leaving 14 bases between them. The CDR3 coding sequence is TGTGCCAGCAGTCCCCATCCCGGGATCTACAATGAGCAGTTCTTC. It codes for CASSPHPGIYNEQFF.

The J gene is TRBJ1-2, the V gene TRBV20-1; perhaps TRBD1 as D (6 bases). Per the germline V gene, CDR1 is DFQATT and CDR2 is SNEGSKA (reference sequence). V lost 5 bases and J 0 bases, leaving 13 bases between the germline ends. This CDR3 is 14 amino acids long. In nucleotides, the CDR3 is TGCAGTGCTTTACCCGGACAGTCTAACTATGGCTACACCTTC. This gives the protein CSALPGQSNYGYTF.

The chain couples TRBV5-1 to TRBJ1-1; D is unclear. V was pared by 0 bases and J by 1 base, with 4 bases between. CDR1 is SGHRS and CDR2 is YFSETQ in the germline V gene. The CDR3 covers 13 residues. CDR3: CASSLVSNTEAFF. CDR3 nucleotide sequence: TGCGCCAGCAGCTTGGTTTCGAACACTGAAGCTTTCTTT.

This sequence joins TRBV12-3 or TRBV12-4 and TRBJ1-1; maybe TRBD1 (6 bases). The CDR3 sequence is 13 residues long. Trimming removed 6 bases from V and 6 bases from J, with 14 bases in between. Here the CDR3 DNA reads TGTGCCAGCAGACCGATTGGACAGTCTGAAGCTTTCTTT. Translation: CASRPIGQSEAFF.